Listed below are T cell receptor beta chains from one sample, sequenced in a study of graft-versus-host responses after intestinal transplantation. These receptors' antigens are unknown. Assay used: immunoSEQ multiplex PCR; TCRdb lists only in-frame clones, some missing. The sample carries some 95,000 clones, around 90% recorded once. Sequencing was performed on unstimulated CD8+ T cells sorted from spleen or lymph node cells, taken before intestinal transplant. These receptors were collected from a human donor who received an intestinal transplant. Both conserved end residues are part of each CDR3. Fields, in order: D gene, V gene, clone size, J gene, CDR3 DNA, CDR3 protein. D genes are given only for firm matches. Not every row has a clone size; where given, it reads once, few, many or a size class.

TRBD1	TRBV7-9	NA	TRBJ1-2	TGTGCCAGCAGCTTATTTCCGGACAGGGCAGAGGGCTACACCTTC	CASSLFPDRAEGYTF
TRBD2	TRBV9	NA	TRBJ2-2	TGTGCCAGCAGCGTGGCTAGCGGGGACCCGAACACCGGGGAGCTGTTTTTT	CASSVASGDPNTGELFF
NA	TRBV7-9	NA	TRBJ1-1	TGTGCCAGCAGCTTAGGGACAATGAGCACTGAAGCTTTCTTT	CASSLGTMSTEAFF
NA	TRBV10-1	NA	TRBJ2-3	TGCGCCAGCAGTCAGGGGCTAGACGCCGATACGCAGTATTTT	CASSQGLDADTQYF
NA	TRBV5-5	NA	TRBJ1-1	TGTGCCAGCAGCTTTACCAGGGTAACTGAAGCTTTCTTT	CASSFTRVTEAFF
NA	TRBV28	once	TRBJ2-3	TGTGCCAGCAGTTTCCTTTTTGCCGATCAGACAGATACGCAGTATTTT	CASSFLFADQTDTQYF
NA	TRBV19	NA	TRBJ1-4	TGTGCCAGTAGGAGGAAGCCTAATGAAAAACTGTTTTTT	CASRRKPNEKLFF
NA	TRBV27	NA	TRBJ2-2	TGTGCCAGCAGTTTAACTCCTCCAGGGGCGGACACCGGGGAGCTGTTTTTT	CASSLTPPGADTGELFF
TRBD1	TRBV19	NA	TRBJ1-4	TGTGCCAGTAGTTTTCCTCCTACCGGGACAGATCATACCTCTAATGAAAAACTGTTTTTT	CASSFPPTGTDHTSNEKLFF
TRBD1	TRBV7-9	NA	TRBJ1-1	TGTGCCATCTACGACAGGGAGATGAACACTGAAGCTTTCTTT	CAIYDREMNTEAFF
TRBD2	TRBV5-4	NA	TRBJ2-1	TGTGCCAGCACCCGGGAAGCGGGAGGTTCCTACAATGAGCAGTTCTTC	CASTREAGGSYNEQFF
TRBD2	TRBV4-2	NA	TRBJ2-7	TGTGCCAGCAGCTTCGGGACTAGCGGAACCTACGAGCAGTACTTC	CASSFGTSGTYEQYF
TRBD1	TRBV4-1	NA	TRBJ2-2	TGCGCCAGCAGCCAAGAGACAGGGGTTAACGGGGAGCTGTTTTTT	CASSQETGVNGELFF
NA	TRBV28	NA	TRBJ2-2	TGTGCCAGCAGTTCCGGGACAATAATTGGCGGGGAGCTGTTTTTT	CASSSGTIIGGELFF
TRBD1	TRBV5-6	NA	TRBJ1-2	TGTGCCAGCAGCTTAGGGACAGGGTCGCTGGGCTACACCTTC	CASSLGTGSLGYTF
TRBD1	TRBV7-9	NA	TRBJ2-7	TGTGCCAGCAGCTTAGGGGACAGGGGGATCTACGAGCAGTACTTC	CASSLGDRGIYEQYF
TRBD2	TRBV27	NA	TRBJ2-1	TGTGCCAGCAGCCCCATAGCGGGAGTGGTCTACAATGAGCAGTTCTTC	CASSPIAGVVYNEQFF
TRBD2	TRBV6-1	NA	TRBJ2-7	TGTGCCAGCAGGGAGCGGGAGGGAGTATCCTACGAGCAGTACTTC	CASREREGVSYEQYF
TRBD2	TRBV9	NA	TRBJ2-7	TGTGCCAGCAGCGTAGCTGCGGGCGGGGGGGCCTCCCATATCGAGCAGTACTTC	CASSVAAGGGASHIEQYF
TRBD2	TRBV7-6	NA	TRBJ2-3	TGTGCCAGCAGCTTAGAAGCGCGGGGGAACACAGATACGCAGTATTTT	CASSLEARGNTDTQYF
TRBD2	TRBV11-2	NA	TRBJ2-7	TGTGCCAGCAGCTTAGGGCTAGCGGGGTCCTACGAGCAGTACTTC	CASSLGLAGSYEQYF
TRBD1	TRBV6-1	NA	TRBJ1-2	TGTGCCAGCGACCGGGACAGGGGGGAGGATGGCCACACCTTC	CASDRDRGEDGHTF